Only one count was recorded for the clone carrying this T cell receptor beta chain. The antigen is undetermined. Per germline, CDR1 SGHTA and CDR2 FQGNSA. The V segment lost 5 bases and the J segment 2 bases; nucleotides outside the gene matches: 8. This CDR3 has 15 residues. This sample was included in a study of T cell responses to AZD1222 COVID-19 vaccine. The study, taken as a whole, reports: Repertoires were obtained only post-peak T cell response.

TCRdb's table, derived via immunoSEQ multiplex PCR, lists solely in-frame clones and lacks some. The sample carries more than 110,000 clones, roughly 91% recorded once. The V call is TRBV7-2, the J call TRBJ2-7; 8 nucleotides align to TRBD2. The receptor's source is an adult in good health. The sequencing used peripheral blood, collected on day 0 of AZD1222 vaccination. The CDR3 is CASSHIAGPTYEQYF. CDR3 coding DNA: TGTGCCAGCAGCCACATAGCGGGGCCTACCTACGAGCAGTACTTC.